A single sample is the source of the 21 T cell receptor beta chains below, sequenced in a study of radiotherapy plus CTLA-4 blockade in lung cancer. The repertoire was sequenced with immunoSEQ multiplex PCR; TCRdb's copy has only in-frame clones and lacks some. The sample gives tens of thousands of clones, around 80% of which show up once; approximately 9.3% is in the top ten. The sequencing here drew on peripheral blood, taken from a patient treated with radiotherapy plus ipilimumab. The receptors come from a human donor with non-small cell lung cancer who had a complete response to radiotherapy plus ipilimumab.

The chain has TRBV6-5 and TRBJ1-2, with D possibly matching TRBD1 (5 bases). This CDR3 region has 13 residues. Trimming removed 11 bases at V and 4 bases at J, with 17 bases between. Germline values: CDR1 MNHEY, CDR2 SVGAGI. Here the CDR3 reads CASTPGDLYGYTF. Here the CDR3 DNA reads TGTGCCTCAACCCCCGGGGACCTCTATGGCTACACCTTC.

This clone was observed a handful of times. The V gene is TRBV4-3, the J gene TRBJ1-1, with unresolved D. The V and J ends lost 0 bases and 8 bases respectively, with 10 bases between them. The CDR3 covers 13 residues. Germline lookup yields CDR1 LGHNA and CDR2 YSLEER. CDR3 in DNA: TGCGCCAGCAGCCAAGATTACCGAGGGGAAGCTTTCTTT. This encodes CASSQDYRGEAFF.

This clone has just one count. V is TRBV5-6 and J is TRBJ1-2; 7 bases match TRBD1. The CDR3 has 15 residues. Looked up from germline, CDR1 is SGHDT and CDR2 is YYEEEE. V was clipped by 3 bases and J by 3 bases; unmatched bases: 8. The CDR3 protein is CASSYRQGYDYGYTF. The CDR3 bases are TGTGCCAGCAGCTACCGACAGGGATACGACTATGGCTACACCTTC.

The chain carries TRBV7-2 and TRBJ1-5; no clear D gene. This CDR3 region has 13 residues. Germline CDR1 reads SGHTA; CDR2 reads FQGNSA. Between the trimmed V and J ends, which lost 7 bases and 3 bases, there was a span of 10 bases. The CDR3: CASTPSNNQPQHF. The DNA for the CDR3 is TGTGCCAGCACCCCTAGTAACAATCAGCCCCAGCATTTT.

This clone was observed once. The V call is TRBV7-9, the J call TRBJ2-1; D might be TRBD2 (7 bases). The CDR3 length is 13 residues. Deletions cut 5 bases from V and 9 bases from J, with 14 bases between. Looked up from germline, CDR1 is SEHNR and CDR2 is FQNEAQ (reference sequence). The CDR3 protein is CASSGRGAREQFF. The CDR3 DNA reads TGTGCCAGCAGCGGACGGGGGGCACGTGAGCAGTTCTTC.

The rearrangement links TRBV5-1 to TRBJ1-3; D unresolved. This CDR3 region has 18 residues. V was pared by 0 bases and J by 1 base, with 17 bases between. Germline values: CDR1 SGHRS, CDR2 YFSETQ. Here the CDR3 DNA reads TGCGCCAGCAGCTTGGCTGAGTTAGGCTTACTGTCTGGAAACACCATATATTTT. Its translation is CASSLAELGLLSGNTIYF.

This clone occurred a few times. J is TRBJ2-6 and V is TRBV10-3, with D hard to call. Germline V gene sequence: CDR1 ENHRY, CDR2 SYGVKD. V was clipped by 10 bases and J by 4 bases, with 11 bases between them. The CDR3 is made up of 13 amino acids. The chain's CDR3 is CATNSPGANVLTF. CDR3 nucleotide sequence: TGTGCCACCAACAGTCCCGGGGCCAACGTCCTGACTTTC.

The chain is built from TRBV6-1 and TRBJ2-6, with TRBD2 as a possible D gene (5 bases). V was pared by 7 bases and J by 1 base, with 11 bases between. Germline CDR1 MNHNS, CDR2 SASEGT. This CDR3 has 15 residues. CDR3 sequence reads: CASNQRESGANVLTF. For the CDR3, the DNA is TGTGCCAGCAACCAAAGGGAGTCTGGGGCCAACGTCCTGACTTTC.

The V call is TRBV29-1, the J call TRBJ2-1, with TRBD2 matching over 14 bases. V trimming: 3 bases; J trimming: 7 bases; junction bases outside the gene matches: 5. Germline CDR1 and CDR2: SQVTM and ANQGSEA. The CDR3 has 15 amino acids. CDR3 DNA sequence: TGCAGCGTTGAGCGGACTAGCGGGAGGAGAAATGAGCAGTTCTTC. Amino acid sequence: CSVERTSGRRNEQFF.

The chain carries TRBV6-1 and TRBJ1-4; D gene unclear. V lost 4 bases and J 4 bases, leaving 13 bases between the germline ends. This CDR3 spans 15 amino acids. Germline-derived CDR1 and CDR2 are MNHNS and SASEGT. CDR3 nucleotides: TGTGCCAGCAGTGCCCGGGGAGGTCGTAATGAAAAACTGTTTTTT. It yields the protein CASSARGGRNEKLFF.

This clone was counted between two and nine times. The CDR3 DNA reads as TGCGCCAGCAGCCCAGTCTCTGGGGCCAACGTCCTGACTTTC. This encodes CASSPVSGANVLTF. The chain uses TRBV4-3 and TRBJ2-6; D remains ambiguous. V lost 4 bases to trimming and J lost 0 bases, with 4 bases between them. The CDR3 is made up of 14 amino acids. Germline CDR1 and CDR2: LGHNA and YSLEER.

The chain joins TRBV5-1 to TRBJ2-5, with D possibly being TRBD1 or TRBD2 (5 bases each). Germline CDR1 reads SGHRS; CDR2 reads YFSETQ. Trimming removed 4 bases at V and 4 bases at J, with 14 bases between. The CDR3 length is 14 residues. CDR3 nucleotides: TGCGCCAGCAGCACATCAGTTGGGGGAGAGACCCAGTACTTC. The encoded protein is CASSTSVGGETQYF.

This chain connects TRBV10-2 to TRBJ2-1; D assignment may be TRBD1 or TRBD2 (6 bases each). The V end lost 0 bases, the J end lost 10 bases, and 22 bases lay between the germline ends. This CDR3 comprises 17 residues. Germline V gives CDR1 WSHSY, CDR2 SAAADI. The CDR3 DNA follows: TGCGCCAGCAGTGAGTCGACAGGACACCGGTCCGGAGGGGAGCAGTTCTTC. Translation: CASSESTGHRSGGEQFF.

V is TRBV6-5 and J is TRBJ2-1; D not resolved. CDR3 length equals 14 residues. Germline V gene lookup returns CDR1 MNHEY and CDR2 SVGAGI. V dropped 0 bases and J dropped 4 bases, with 7 bases sitting between them. Here the CDR3 DNA reads TGTGCCAGCAGTTACTCGGGCGGATACAATGAGCAGTTCTTC. Translated, it gives CASSYSGGYNEQFF.

This clone has more than one count but fewer than ten. This CDR3 is CASSLSGGTEAFF. The CDR3 DNA is TGTGCCAGCAGTTTGTCAGGGGGCACTGAAGCTTTCTTT. V usage is TRBV27 and J usage is TRBJ1-1; 7 bases fit TRBD1. V dropped 3 bases and J dropped 4; count of bases not matched to a gene: 2. This CDR3 is 13 amino acids long. Looked up from germline, CDR1 is MNHEY and CDR2 is SMNVEV (reference sequence).

This clone was seen a handful of times. The chain has TRBV10-1 and TRBJ1-6; D unclear. CDR3 length equals 13 residues. The V end was cut by 4 bases, the J end by 9 bases, with 10 bases between. Germline V gives CDR1 WNHNN, CDR2 SYGVQD (reference sequence). The CDR3 loop reads CASSGDLSSPLHF. CDR3 sequence (DNA): TGCGCCAGCAGTGGGGATTTGTCTTCACCCCTCCACTTT.

This rearrangement joins TRBV7-2 to TRBJ1-1; D is unclear. This CDR3 region has 14 residues. V was cut by 2 bases and J by 3 bases, with 10 bases left in between. Germline assignment: CDR1 SGHTA and CDR2 FQGNSA. The CDR3 region is CASSLNARDTEAFF. In DNA, the CDR3 is TGTGCCAGCAGCTTAAATGCCAGAGACACTGAAGCTTTCTTT. Drawing the rest from reference TRBV7-2 and TRBJ1-1, the complete variable domain is GAGVSQSPSNKVTEKGKDVELRCDPISGHTALYWYRQSLGQGLEFLIYFQGNSAPDKSGLPSDRFSAERTGGSVSTLTIQRTQQEDSAVYLCASSLNARDTEAFFGQGTRLTVV.

The rearrangement uses TRBV7-8 and TRBJ1-5, with 10 bases fitting TRBD1. Germline-derived CDR1 and CDR2 are SGHVS and FQNEAQ. The trim removed 3 bases at V and 6 bases at J, leaving 2 bases unmatched. The CDR3 contains 14 residues. In DNA, the CDR3 is TGTGCCAGCAGCTTCGACAGGGGGCCTCAGCCCCAGCATTTT. It translates to CASSFDRGPQPQHF.

This chain connects TRBV25-1 to TRBJ2-1; perhaps D is TRBD1 or TRBD2 (5 bases each). The CDR3 runs 12 residues. Trimming took off 3 bases at V and 6 bases at J, with 6 bases between the two ends. Germline loops: CDR1 MGHDK, CDR2 SYGVNS. The CDR3 DNA reads as TGTGCCAGCAGTGAGAGGGGCAATGAGCAGTTCTTC. It codes for CASSERGNEQFF.

As regards this clone: A far larger clone lies a single base away; this is likely a read error. V and J are TRBV10-1 and TRBJ1-1, with D uncertain. Germline V CDR1 and CDR2: WNHNN, SYGVQD (reference sequence). Trimming stripped 6 bases from V and 3 bases from J, with 2 bases between. The CDR3 consists of 10 residues. Here the CDR3 reads CASRYTEAFF. DNA of the CDR3: TGCGCCAGCAGGTACACTGAAGCTTTCTTT.

V and J are TRBV27 and TRBJ1-2, with TRBD1 matching over 10 bases. CDR3 length: 14 amino acids. Per germline, CDR1 MNHEY and CDR2 SMNVEV (reference sequence). The ends lost 5 bases at V and 4 bases at J; junction bases unmatched: 4. Here the CDR3 reads CASSPTGGLYGYTF. The DNA for the CDR3 is TGTGCCAGCAGTCCGACAGGGGGCCTCTATGGCTACACCTTC.